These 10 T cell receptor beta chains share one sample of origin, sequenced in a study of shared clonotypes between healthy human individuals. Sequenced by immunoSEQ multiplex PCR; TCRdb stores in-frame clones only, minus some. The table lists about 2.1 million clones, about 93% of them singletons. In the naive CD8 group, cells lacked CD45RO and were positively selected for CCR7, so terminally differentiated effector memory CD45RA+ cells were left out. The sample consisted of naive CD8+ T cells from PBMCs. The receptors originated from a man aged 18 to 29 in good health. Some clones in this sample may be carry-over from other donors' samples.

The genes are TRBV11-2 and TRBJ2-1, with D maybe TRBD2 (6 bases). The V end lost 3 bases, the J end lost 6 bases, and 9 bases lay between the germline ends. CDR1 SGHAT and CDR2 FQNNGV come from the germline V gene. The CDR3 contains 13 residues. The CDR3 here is CASSLGLSNEQFF. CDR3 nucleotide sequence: TGTGCCAGCAGCTTGGGACTTAGCAATGAGCAGTTCTTC.

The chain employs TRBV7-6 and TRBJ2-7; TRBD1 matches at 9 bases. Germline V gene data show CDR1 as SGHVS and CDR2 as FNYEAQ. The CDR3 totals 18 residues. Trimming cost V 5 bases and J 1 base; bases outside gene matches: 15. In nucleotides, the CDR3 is TGTGCCAGCAGCAATGACAGGGGGAGGAGTAGGTCGTCCTACGAGCAGTACTTC. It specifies CASSNDRGRSRSSYEQYF.

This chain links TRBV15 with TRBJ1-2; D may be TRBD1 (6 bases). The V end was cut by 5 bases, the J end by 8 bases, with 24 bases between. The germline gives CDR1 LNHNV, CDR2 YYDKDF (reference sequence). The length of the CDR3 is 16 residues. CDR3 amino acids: CATSGGPGPPQEGYTF. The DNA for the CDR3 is TGTGCCACCAGCGGGGGGCCGGGACCACCGCAGGAGGGCTACACCTTC.

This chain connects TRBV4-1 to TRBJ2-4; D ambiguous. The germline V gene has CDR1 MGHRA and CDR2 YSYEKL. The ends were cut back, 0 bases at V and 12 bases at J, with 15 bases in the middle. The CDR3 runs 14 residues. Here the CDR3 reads CASSQEGQPRGQYF. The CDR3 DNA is TGCGCCAGCAGCCAAGAAGGTCAACCTCGTGGTCAGTACTTC.

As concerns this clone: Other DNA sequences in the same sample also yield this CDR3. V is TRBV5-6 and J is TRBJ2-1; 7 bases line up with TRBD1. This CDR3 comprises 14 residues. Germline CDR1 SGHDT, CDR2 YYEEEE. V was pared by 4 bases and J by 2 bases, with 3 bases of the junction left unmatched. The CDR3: CASSPGTAYNEQFF. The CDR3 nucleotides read TGTGCCAGCAGCCCTGGGACAGCCTACAATGAGCAGTTCTTC.

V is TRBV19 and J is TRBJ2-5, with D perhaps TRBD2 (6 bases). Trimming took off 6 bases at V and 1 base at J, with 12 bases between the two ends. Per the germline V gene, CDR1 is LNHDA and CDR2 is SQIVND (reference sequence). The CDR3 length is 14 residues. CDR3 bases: TGTGCCAGTAGCTTAATACTAGCCCAAGAGACCCAGTACTTC. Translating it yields CASSLILAQETQYF.

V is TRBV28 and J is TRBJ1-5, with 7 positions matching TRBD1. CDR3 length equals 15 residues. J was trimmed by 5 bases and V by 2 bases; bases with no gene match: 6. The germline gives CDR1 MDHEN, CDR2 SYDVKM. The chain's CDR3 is CASSLEGQDDQPQHF. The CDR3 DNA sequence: TGTGCCAGCAGTTTAGAAGGACAGGATGATCAGCCCCAGCATTTT.

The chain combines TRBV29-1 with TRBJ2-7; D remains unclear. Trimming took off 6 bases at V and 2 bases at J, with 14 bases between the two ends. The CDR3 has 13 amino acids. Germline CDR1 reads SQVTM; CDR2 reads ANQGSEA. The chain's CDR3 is CSVSGGSTYEQYF. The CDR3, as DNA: TGCAGCGTCTCAGGCGGATCTACCTACGAGCAGTACTTC.

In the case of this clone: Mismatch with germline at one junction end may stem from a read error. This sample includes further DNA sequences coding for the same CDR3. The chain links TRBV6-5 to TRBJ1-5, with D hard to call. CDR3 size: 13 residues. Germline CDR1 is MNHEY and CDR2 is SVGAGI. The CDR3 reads CASSQDSNQPQHF. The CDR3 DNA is TGTGCCAGCAGCCAAGATAGCAACCAGCCCCAGCATTTT.

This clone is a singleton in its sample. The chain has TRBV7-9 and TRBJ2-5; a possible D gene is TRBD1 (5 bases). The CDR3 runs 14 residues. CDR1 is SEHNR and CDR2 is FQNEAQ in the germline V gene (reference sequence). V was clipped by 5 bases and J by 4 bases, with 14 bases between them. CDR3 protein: CASSPPRVSETQYF. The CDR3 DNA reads TGTGCCAGCAGCCCACCCAGGGTGTCAGAGACCCAGTACTTC.